A single sample is the source of the 27 T cell receptor beta chains below, sequenced in a study of T-cell reconstitution after alpha-beta-depleted transplantation in children. This sample's TCRbeta library carried unique molecular identifier barcodes. One entry per CDR3 protein, called by TCRdb with MiXCR from the PCR reads. The sample has roughly 350,000 distinct CDR3 sequences; around 16% are singletons. The starting material was PBMCs, mostly from graft donor cells, obtained 360 days after TCRalphabeta/CD19-depleted stem cell transplant. The receptors were gathered from a male patient aged 2 to 9 who had a stem cell transplant for acute lymphoblastic leukemia, so the T cells may come from the graft donor.

This clonotype was picked up many times. This chain links TRBV3-1 with TRBJ1-1; D is ambiguous. The V gene's germline CDR1 is LGHDT and CDR2 YNNKEL (reference sequence). Trimming took off 6 bases at V and 1 base at J, with 9 bases between the two ends. This CDR3 is built from 13 residues. CDR3 DNA: TGTGCCAGCAGGCCCCTTACGAACACTGAAGCTTTCTTT. Its protein product is CASRPLTNTEAFF.

This clonotype was observed a few times. The rearrangement uses TRBV5-5 and TRBJ2-7; 13 bases are a match to TRBD2. Germline CDR1 and CDR2: SGHKS and YYEKEE (reference sequence). V dropped 4 bases and J dropped 4; count of bases not matched to a gene: 8. The length of the CDR3 is 16 residues. CDR3: CASSPPLAGGLYEQYF. The CDR3 bases are TGTGCCAGCAGCCCCCCACTAGCGGGAGGGCTTTACGAGCAGTACTTC.

The chain links TRBV5-1 to TRBJ2-1; 11 bases are shared with TRBD2. The CDR3 has 16 residues. Trimming at V came to 0 bases and at J to 7 bases, leaving 6 bases not matched to a gene. Per the germline V gene, CDR1 is SGHRS and CDR2 is YFSETQ. The DNA for the CDR3 is TGCGCCAGCAGCTTGGCCTGGACTAGCGGGCCGAATGAGCAGTTCTTC. It is translated as CASSLAWTSGPNEQFF.

CDR3 in amino acids: CASSVSGRLYEQYF. The DNA for the CDR3 is TGTGCCAGCAGCGTTAGCGGGAGGCTCTACGAGCAGTACTTC. The rearrangement links TRBV5-8 to TRBJ2-7; 10 bases agree with TRBD2. J was trimmed by 3 bases and V by 4 bases; bases with no gene match: 4. The CDR3 is 14 residues long. Germline CDR1 is SGHTS and CDR2 is YDEGEE.

J is TRBJ2-1 and V is TRBV12-3 or TRBV12-4; TRBD1 might be the D (5 bases). The CDR3 runs 15 residues. Trimming took 5 bases from V and 3 from J, leaving 14 bases between them. The CDR3 DNA is TGTGCCAGCAGTCCCGCAGGGCAGGGCTACAATGAGCAGTTCTTC. The encoded protein is CASSPAGQGYNEQFF.

This clonotype was seen many times. CDR3 amino acids: CASSSEAGLLSYNEQFF. Here the CDR3 DNA reads TGCGCCAGCAGCTCGGAAGCAGGACTTCTCTCCTACAATGAGCAGTTCTTC. This sequence joins TRBV5-1 and TRBJ2-1, with a tentative D call TRBD2 (5 bases). The V end was cut by 3 bases, the J end by 0 bases, with 16 bases between. The CDR3 has 17 amino acids. The germline V gene has CDR1 SGHRS and CDR2 YFSETQ.

The chain has TRBV4-1 and TRBJ2-5; D remains ambiguous. Germline CDR1 reads MGHRA; CDR2 reads YSYEKL. The CDR3 runs to 15 residues. V lost 1 base, J lost 5 bases, and 14 bases lay in between. The CDR3 DNA sequence: TGCGCCAGCAGCCAAGGAGTCAGTGTGCGCGAGACCCAGTACTTC. It translates to CASSQGVSVRETQYF.

This clonotype was counted many times. This chain joins TRBV4-1 and TRBJ2-7; 7 bases are shared with TRBD1. The CDR3 totals 16 residues. CDR1 MGHRA and CDR2 YSYEKL come from the germline V gene. After removal of 5 bases from V and 0 bases from J, the junction contained 10 bases not matched to a gene. CDR3 in DNA: TGCGCCAGCAGCTACGGGACAGAAAGTCGCTCCTACGAGCAGTACTTC. It is translated as CASSYGTESRSYEQYF.

The V call is TRBV28, the J call TRBJ2-1; 7 nucleotides match TRBD1. The CDR3 contains 14 residues. The J segment lost 3 bases and the V segment lost 8 bases, leaving 7 bases of the junction unmatched. Per germline, CDR1 MDHEN and CDR2 SYDVKM. CDR3 coding DNA: TGTGCCAGCGAGTGGACAGGAGTCTACAATGAGCAGTTCTTC. It specifies CASEWTGVYNEQFF.

The J gene is TRBJ2-7, the V gene TRBV6-2 or TRBV6-3; 8 bases align to TRBD2. Per germline, CDR1 MNHEY and CDR2 SVGEGT. This CDR3 is built from 17 residues. Trimming at V came to 5 bases and at J to 5 bases, leaving 17 bases not matched to a gene. Here the CDR3 reads CASSQLPSRTSFHEQYF. Written as DNA, the CDR3 is TGTGCCAGCAGTCAACTCCCGTCCCGGACTAGCTTCCACGAGCAGTACTTC.

This chain connects TRBV29-1 to TRBJ2-7, with 9 bases aligning to TRBD2. The junction had 13 bases not matched to a gene; V was cut back by 4 bases and J by 3 bases. Germline CDR1 reads SQVTM; CDR2 reads ANQGSEA. This CDR3 has 16 residues. The chain's CDR3 is CSVGGSGSNSRYEQYF. The CDR3 nucleotides are TGCAGCGTTGGTGGTAGCGGGAGTAATTCCCGCTACGAGCAGTACTTC.

The rearrangement uses TRBV29-1 and TRBJ2-1; TRBD2 matches 10 bases. V trimming: 1 base; J trimming: 2 bases; junction bases outside the gene matches: 8. Germline V CDR1 and CDR2: SQVTM, ANQGSEA. The CDR3 extends over 17 amino acids. In nucleotides, the CDR3 is TGCAGCGTTGAAGGCGTCAAAAGCGGGAGGGCCTACAATGAGCAGTTCTTC. Translation: CSVEGVKSGRAYNEQFF.

The chain has TRBV24-1 and TRBJ2-7, with TRBD2 matching over 12 bases. Germline V gene lookup returns CDR1 KGHDR and CDR2 SFDVKD. V dropped 5 bases and J dropped 5; count of bases not matched to a gene: 12. The length of the CDR3 is 17 residues. Here the CDR3 reads CATSGTQTSGSFHEQYF. In DNA, the CDR3 is TGTGCCACCAGTGGAACTCAGACTAGCGGGAGTTTCCACGAGCAGTACTTC.

The table lists this clonotype with a few counts. The genes are TRBV2 and TRBJ2-5, with 9 bases matching TRBD2. Germline assignment: CDR1 SNHLY and CDR2 FYNNEI. With 7 bases clipped from V and 2 bases from J, the junction kept 5 bases outside the gene matches. The CDR3 has 14 residues. CDR3 in DNA: TGTGCCAGCACTTTTGCGGGAGGGCAAGAGACCCAGTACTTC. Translated: CASTFAGGQETQYF.

This clonotype occurred a few times. V and J are TRBV6-2 or TRBV6-3 and TRBJ2-1; D might be TRBD2 (6 bases). The germline gives CDR1 MNHEY, CDR2 SVGEGT. This CDR3 region has 14 residues. Trimming shortened V by 7 bases and J by 0 bases, and 10 bases separated the two germline ends. The CDR3 DNA sequence: TGTGCCAGCATTGGGGGGAGCTCCTACAATGAGCAGTTCTTC. Protein: CASIGGSSYNEQFF.

V is TRBV20-1 and J is TRBJ2-1, with D tentatively TRBD1 (8 bases). Looked up from germline, CDR1 is DFQATT and CDR2 is SNEGSKA (reference sequence). The germline V and J ends were trimmed by 3 bases and 6 bases, with 24 bases remaining between them. There are 17 residues in the CDR3. The DNA for the CDR3 is TGCAGTGCTAGGGGACAGGTCGGGACTAAGGGGAGCAATGAGCAGTTCTTC. Translating it yields CSARGQVGTKGSNEQFF.

In this sample, this clonotype turned up many times. The rearrangement links TRBV12-3 or TRBV12-4 to TRBJ2-7; 11 bases align to TRBD2. The CDR3 contains 15 residues. The V segment lost 5 bases and the J segment 5 bases; nucleotides outside the gene matches: 8. The CDR3 loop is CASSQTSGSGNEQYF. The CDR3, as DNA: TGTGCCAGCAGTCAAACTAGCGGGAGTGGGAACGAGCAGTACTTC.

This rearrangement joins TRBV3-1 to TRBJ2-7, with D hard to call. The CDR3 consists of 13 residues. Between the trimmed V and J ends, which lost 1 base and 6 bases, there was a span of 10 bases. Germline CDR1 and CDR2: LGHDT and YNNKEL (reference sequence). This CDR3 is CASSQGVDSEQYF. DNA for the CDR3: TGTGCCAGCAGCCAAGGGGTGGATAGCGAGCAGTACTTC.

The chain employs TRBV4-3 and TRBJ2-3; D possibly corresponds to TRBD2 (7 bases). The CDR3 spans 16 residues. The germline V and J ends were trimmed by 1 base and 0 bases, with 11 bases remaining between them. Germline V gene lookup returns CDR1 LGHNA and CDR2 YSLEER. CDR3 in amino acids: CASSQVGGTSTDTQYF. Here the CDR3 DNA reads TGCGCCAGCAGCCAAGTCGGGGGGACAAGCACAGATACGCAGTATTTT.

This clonotype was observed a few times. CDR3 residues: CASSINPGVDTQYF. In DNA form, the CDR3 reads TGTGCCAGCAGCATTAATCCGGGAGTAGATACGCAGTATTTT. The chain joins TRBV7-2 to TRBJ2-3, with D possibly matching TRBD2 (6 bases). Germline CDR1 SGHTA, CDR2 FQGNSA. V was cut by 5 bases and J by 5 bases, with 14 bases left in between. This CDR3 contains 14 residues.

This clonotype was seen many times. CDR3 region: CATRTGQETQYF. CDR3 DNA sequence: TGTGCCACTCGGACAGGTCAAGAGACCCAGTACTTC. The chain is built from TRBV27 and TRBJ2-5, with 7 bases identical to TRBD1. Germline CDR1 MNHEY, CDR2 SMNVEV (reference sequence). J gave up 2 bases and V 10 bases, and 4 bases lay outside the gene matches. The length of the CDR3 is 12 residues.

The rearrangement links TRBV27 to TRBJ2-1; TRBD1 aligns across 7 bases. V lost 5 bases and J lost 5; bases outside the gene matches: 9. The CDR3 has 15 residues. Germline values: CDR1 MNHEY, CDR2 SMNVEV (reference sequence). DNA for the CDR3: TGTGCCAGCAGTCCCGCCGGGACAGTCAACAATGAGCAGTTCTTC. Translated: CASSPAGTVNNEQFF.

Here the CDR3 reads CASSLGTGISYEQYF. For the CDR3, the DNA is TGTGCCAGCAGCTTAGGGACAGGGATTTCCTACGAGCAGTACTTC. The chain links TRBV7-9 to TRBJ2-7, with 8 bases lining up with TRBD1. V lost 1 base, J lost 1 base, and 3 bases stayed unmatched. The CDR3 sequence is 15 residues long. CDR1 and CDR2 (germline): SEHNR, FQNEAQ (reference sequence).

This clonotype was counted between two and nine times. The chain employs TRBV5-1 and TRBJ2-2; D ambiguous. With 2 bases removed from V and 3 bases from J, the gap between germline ends came to 8 bases. CDR3 length: 14 amino acids. Germline loops: CDR1 SGHRS, CDR2 YFSETQ. CDR3 sequence reads: CASSFLVYTGELFF. The DNA for the CDR3 is TGCGCCAGCAGCTTCCTCGTGTACACCGGGGAGCTGTTTTTT.

The chain employs TRBV21-1 and TRBJ1-5. TRBV21-1 is tagged as a pseudogene. The CDR3 is made up of 13 amino acids. The CDR3 nucleotides read TGTGCCAGCAGCAGGGTTGACAATCAGCCCCAGCATTTT. This codes for CASSRVDNQPQHF.

The J gene is TRBJ2-7, the V gene TRBV12-3 or TRBV12-4, with 8 bases that match TRBD2. The CDR3 sequence is 16 residues long. With 2 bases clipped from V and 4 bases from J, the junction kept 10 bases outside the gene matches. The CDR3 nucleotides are TGTGCCAGCAGTTTAAGGGCGGGAGGCAGTCGTTACGAGCAGTACTTC. Encoded protein: CASSLRAGGSRYEQYF.

In this sample, this clonotype turned up a few times. This sequence joins TRBV19 and TRBJ1-5, with D maybe TRBD1 (6 bases). With 4 bases removed from V and 4 bases from J, the gap between germline ends came to 14 bases. Germline V gives CDR1 LNHDA, CDR2 SQIVND (reference sequence). The CDR3 contains 15 residues. The CDR3 bases are TGTGCCAGTAGTAATCCTCAGGGGAGGAATCAGCCCCAGCATTTT. Translation: CASSNPQGRNQPQHF.